This TCR beta chain derives from a study of control samples from healthy donors and cancer patients. The protocol was immunoSEQ multiplex PCR, while the TCRdb copy is restricted to in-frame clones and leaves out a portion. The sample consists of roughly 130,000 clones, around 90% of them appearing once. The CDR3 has 14 residues. Germline V gene lookup returns CDR1 MGHRA and CDR2 YSYEKL. Trimming pared 0 bases from V and 9 bases from J, leaving 9 bases between. Material for sequencing was blood. The chain carries TRBV4-1 and TRBJ1-6; no firm D call. The source is a man aged 18 to 29 in good health. CDR3 protein: CASSQDPVGSPLHF. CDR3 coding DNA: TGCGCCAGCAGCCAAGATCCGGTTGGTTCACCCCTCCACTTT.